This entry concerns a single T cell receptor beta chain. Its specificity is not known. V was pared by 7 bases and J by 8 bases, with 20 bases between. There are 15 residues in the CDR3. The V gene's germline CDR1 is MGHDK and CDR2 SYGVNS. These data belong to a study of T cells in localized non-small cell lung cancer. Study-wide results and caveats: Only one tumor region went through sequencing, so heterogeneity may still be there.

Some clones are missing from TCRdb's copy, which holds only in-frame ones; the method was immunoSEQ multiplex PCR. The data contain roughly 9,900 clones, approximately 48% of them singletons. This clonotype was obtained from a woman aged 40-70 years with stage II squamous cell lung carcinoma. J is TRBJ1-4 and V is TRBV25-1; unclear D gene. The sequenced sample was lymph node tissue, obtained before any cancer treatment. This CDR3 reads CASKEGDLRREKLFF. In DNA form, the CDR3 reads TGTGCCAGCAAAGAAGGAGATTTACGGCGGGAAAAACTGTTTTTT.